This T cell receptor beta chain was captured by sequencing in a study of a mutant IDH1 vaccine in newly diagnosed glioma. Study findings and constraints: It seemed that pseudoprogression was not linked to changes in the top peripheral T cell clonotypes.

J lost 2 bases, V lost 5 bases, and 6 bases had no gene match. Germline assignment: CDR1 SGHNT and CDR2 YYREEE (reference sequence). The CDR3 is made up of 15 amino acids. Time point meaning: week 47, end of study. One vaccine dose held 300 ug of mutant IDH1 20-mer peptide and came with topical imiquimod. For this clone: The target antigen is unknown.

The data were produced by immunoSEQ multiplex PCR, yet TCRdb's version contains in-frame clones alone and is incomplete. In the table there are around 100,000 clones, around 92% of which are singletons. The J gene is TRBJ1-5, the V gene TRBV5-4; 8 positions agree with TRBD1. The source is a woman between 50 and 59 years old with glioma. Sequencing was performed on PBMCs, taken from a glioma patient whose treatment included an IDH1 peptide vaccine. Written as DNA, the CDR3 is TGTGCCAGCAGTTCAGGGGGCGGCGGCAATCAGCCCCAGCATTTT. Encoded protein: CASSSGGGGNQPQHF.